Below, 8 T cell receptor beta chains from the same sample are listed, as sequenced in a study of T cells in Graves' hyperthyroidism and ophthalmopathy (dated by TCRdb to between 2018 and 2021). Library generation was performed with multiplex PCR. Sequenced using an Illumina HiSeq 2000. The TCR beta CDR3 regions were amplified from the RNA transcripts. The TCR CDR3 was subjected to a first round of RT-PCR using the HTBI primer set and the Qiagen OneStep RT-PCR kit. TCRdb trimmed public reads at Q25 via fastp, called clones via MiXCR and kept in-frame beta chains. Rows with a matching CDR3 protein are joined into one entry that keeps the most common DNA and genes. The table for this sample lists about 710,000 distinct CDR3 sequences; 16% of them were counted only once. The top ten constitute roughly 8% of the sample. What was sequenced was blood. The receptors stem from a man aged 18 to 29 with Graves' hyperthyroidism.

This clonotype has a count of ten or more. The chain links TRBV6-2 or TRBV6-3 to TRBJ2-7; 12 bases align to TRBD2. Germline V gene lookup returns CDR1 MNHEY and CDR2 SVGEGT. V lost 6 bases to trimming and J lost 3 bases; unmatched junction nucleotides: 3. This CDR3 has 14 amino acids. The CDR3 reads CASRPSGGVYEQYF. In DNA form, the CDR3 reads TGTGCCAGCAGACCTAGCGGGGGGGTCTACGAGCAGTACTTC.

At least ten counts were recorded for this clonotype. CDR3: CASSPGTASSNQPQHF. CDR3 DNA: TGTGCCAGCAGCCCCGGGACAGCATCTAGCAATCAGCCCCAGCATTTT. The V and J genes are TRBV7-8 and TRBJ1-5, with 7 positions matching TRBD1. This CDR3 region has 16 residues. Germline V gives CDR1 SGHVS, CDR2 FQNEAQ. V trimming: 5 bases; J trimming: 0 bases; junction bases outside the gene matches: 7.

This clonotype was counted once. This rearrangement joins TRBV6-2 or TRBV6-3 to TRBJ2-7; tentatively, D is TRBD1 (5 bases). This CDR3 is 11 amino acids long. The germline V gene encodes CDR1 MNHEY and CDR2 SVGEGT. Trimming took off 11 bases at V and 6 bases at J, with 14 bases between the two ends. CDR3: CAGITGAEQYF. In nucleotides, the CDR3 is TGTGCCGGAATTACAGGCGCCGAGCAGTACTTC.

This clonotype has only one observation. This may come from a read error, since a much larger clone is one base off. The chain combines TRBV11-2 with TRBJ2-5; 8 nucleotides align to TRBD1. Germline CDR1 is SGHAT and CDR2 is FQNNGV. Trimming at V came to 5 bases and at J to 5 bases, leaving 10 bases not matched to a gene. The CDR3 length is 15 residues. The CDR3 here is CASSPRTGWRETQYF. DNA of the CDR3: TGTGCCAGCAGCCCCAGGACAGGGTGGAGGGAGACCCAGTACTTC.

This sequence joins TRBV19 and TRBJ1-3, with 9 bases fitting TRBD1. This CDR3 has 14 residues. The junction had 4 bases not matched to a gene; V was cut back by 9 bases and J by 1 base. Germline CDR1 and CDR2: LNHDA and SQIVND (reference sequence). In DNA form, the CDR3 reads TGTGCCAGCGGACAGGGGACTTCTGGAAACACCATATATTTT. It codes for CASGQGTSGNTIYF.

This clonotype was counted ten times or more. This rearrangement joins TRBV6-1 to TRBJ1-2; the D gene is possibly TRBD1 (6 bases). V was shortened by 5 bases and J by 3 bases, with 16 bases between the two germline ends. CDR3 length equals 15 residues. From germline, CDR1 is MNHNS and CDR2 SASEGT. In DNA, the CDR3 is TGTGCCAGCAGTTCCCCGATCAGGGGAGACTATGGCTACACCTTC. Its translation: CASSSPIRGDYGYTF.

This clonotype appeared many times. One end of the junction fails to match germline, which may point to a read error. The rearrangement links TRBV5-1 to TRBJ1-5; tentative D call: TRBD1 (6 bases). CDR1 SGHRS and CDR2 YFSETQ come from the germline V gene. This CDR3 has 15 residues. The chain's CDR3 is CASSLEGGSNQPQHF. The CDR3 DNA follows: TGTGCCAGCAGCTTAGAGGGGGGTTCCAATCAGCCCCAGCATTTT.

The CDR3 DNA follows: TGTGCCAGTAGTATACGGACAGGGCTCGAGGAGCAGTACTTC. Residues: CASSIRTGLEEQYF. J is TRBJ2-7 and V is TRBV19, with 8 nucleotides matching TRBD1. The CDR3 runs 14 residues. Trimming took 2 bases from V and 7 from J; bases not matched to a gene: 7. Germline V gives CDR1 LNHDA, CDR2 SQIVND (reference sequence).